The next 13 T cell receptor beta chains were all read from a single sample in a study of OX40 agonist ivuxolimab in advanced cancers. Method: immunoSEQ multiplex PCR; TCRdb's copy keeps in-frame clones and lacks some. The data contain under 75,000 clones, approximately 86% of them singletons. Sequenced here: CD4+ or CD8+ T cells sorted from blood, sampled in a trial of the OX40 agonist ivuxolimab. The source is an adult with an advanced solid tumor such as melanoma, head and neck, liver or kidney cancer.

The rearrangement joins TRBV6-5 to TRBJ1-4; no definite D call. The ends were cut back, 4 bases at V and 4 bases at J, with 16 bases in the middle. The germline gives CDR1 MNHEY, CDR2 SVGAGI. The CDR3 contains 16 residues. The CDR3 is CASSLPWADLNEKLFF. CDR3 DNA: TGTGCCAGCAGTTTACCCTGGGCGGACCTTAATGAAAAACTGTTTTTT.

The genes are TRBV6-1 and TRBJ1-4; D ambiguous. There are 11 residues in the CDR3. CDR1 MNHNS and CDR2 SASEGT come from the germline V gene. V dropped 6 bases and J dropped 8 bases, with 7 bases sitting between them. For the CDR3, the DNA is TGTGCCAGCAGCTTGGGCGAAAAACTGTTTTTT. Translation gives CASSLGEKLFF.

V is TRBV4-2 and J is TRBJ1-1; no clear D gene. The germline CDR1 and CDR2 sequences are LGHNA and YNFKEQ. CDR3 length: 13 amino acids. V lost 0 bases, J lost 5 bases, and 7 bases lay in between. The chain's CDR3 is CASSQEVRTEAFF. CDR3 DNA sequence: TGTGCCAGCAGCCAAGAGGTCCGTACTGAAGCTTTCTTT.

The rearrangement uses TRBV28 and TRBJ1-5, with D uncertain. V was shortened by 4 bases and J by 6 bases, with 4 bases between the two germline ends. CDR3 length: 11 residues. Germline values: CDR1 MDHEN, CDR2 SYDVKM. This CDR3 reads CASSSAQPQHF. CDR3 sequence (DNA): TGTGCCAGCAGTTCGGCTCAGCCCCAGCATTTT.

In its sample, this clone was seen a few times. V and J are TRBV15 and TRBJ1-3; 10 nucleotides line up with TRBD1. The J segment lost 3 bases and the V segment lost 2 bases, leaving 4 bases of the junction unmatched. The germline gives CDR1 LNHNV, CDR2 YYDKDF (reference sequence). CDR3 length: 16 amino acids. CDR3 protein: CATSRSDRGLGNTIYF. The CDR3 DNA reads TGTGCCACCAGCAGAAGTGACAGGGGGCTTGGAAACACCATATATTTT.

The chain links TRBV27 to TRBJ1-2, with 7 bases aligning to TRBD1. The CDR3 is 13 amino acids. V gave up 2 bases and J gave up 4 bases; unmatched junction bases: 1. The V gene's germline CDR1 is MNHEY and CDR2 SMNVEV (reference sequence). CDR3 in DNA: TGTGCCAGCAGTTTAAAGGGGGCCTATGGCTACACCTTC. This codes for CASSLKGAYGYTF.

V gene TRBV6-5 combines with J gene TRBJ1-1, with D possibly being TRBD1 (5 bases). The V gene's germline CDR1 is MNHEY and CDR2 SVGAGI. The CDR3 has 13 residues. V shed 6 bases and J shed 0 bases, with 8 bases lying between them. The CDR3 DNA sequence: TGTGCCAGCAGGCGGGGGTTGAACACTGAAGCTTTCTTT. This sequence encodes CASRRGLNTEAFF.

The J gene is TRBJ1-2, the V gene TRBV11-2; D might be TRBD1 (6 bases). The CDR3 spans 13 residues. Germline loops: CDR1 SGHAT, CDR2 FQNNGV. V was trimmed by 5 bases and J by 5 bases, leaving 12 bases between them. CDR3 sequence: CASSHPGAYGYTF. In DNA, the CDR3 is TGTGCCAGCAGCCACCCGGGGGCGTATGGCTACACCTTC.

CDR3 nucleotides: TGTGCCAGCAGCTTAGTTAATGAGCAGTTCTTC. It encodes CASSLVNEQFF. The gene calls are TRBV7-2 and TRBJ2-1; the D is unclear. CDR1 and CDR2 (germline): SGHTA, FQGNSA. The CDR3 has 11 amino acids. V shed 1 base and J shed 7 bases, with 2 bases lying between them.

The rearrangement links TRBV7-2 to TRBJ2-1, with TRBD2 matching over 15 bases. The germline CDR1 and CDR2 sequences are SGHTA and FQGNSA. The CDR3 consists of 16 residues. The V and J ends lost 5 bases and 10 bases, in that order; junction bases with no gene match: 9. The CDR3 sequence: CASSPSGLAGGREQFF. The DNA of the CDR3 is TGTGCCAGCAGCCCCTCCGGACTAGCGGGGGGGCGGGAGCAGTTCTTC.

V gene TRBV6-1 combines with J gene TRBJ2-2; perhaps TRBD1 as D (5 bases). V shed 8 bases and J shed 1 base, with 11 bases lying between them. This CDR3 spans 14 amino acids. Germline V gene data show CDR1 as MNHNS and CDR2 as SASEGT. The CDR3 DNA reads as TGTGCCAGCGGGCAGGGAAGGAACACCGGGGAGCTGTTTTTT. Translating it yields CASGQGRNTGELFF.

J is TRBJ1-1 and V is TRBV6-5; the D is unclear. The germline V gene encodes CDR1 MNHEY and CDR2 SVGAGI. This CDR3 is 15 amino acids long. Trimming removed 2 bases from V and 0 bases from J, with 10 bases in between. CDR3 loop: CASSYRPTMNTEAFF. The CDR3 DNA is TGTGCCAGCAGTTACCGCCCCACAATGAACACTGAAGCTTTCTTT.

This sequence joins TRBV21-1 and TRBJ2-7. TRBV21-1 is an annotated pseudogene. This CDR3 comprises 13 residues. CDR3: CASSRRVRHEQYF. The CDR3 bases are TGTGCCAGTTCTAGAAGGGTTCGCCACGAGCAGTACTTC.